This T cell receptor (beta chain) appears in the sequencing data of a study of cytomegalovirus exposure and HLA in healthy donors. Study-wide results and limits: Reportedly, a later analysis found an Asian-associated ancestry cluster had fewer N-insertions than the approximately 670-donor mean. Several of the most significant clusters were apparently associated with common viral pathogens in a later analysis.

Primers for the PCR totalled 60 Vbeta and 13 Jbeta. Measured with immunoSEQ multiplex PCR; TCRdb has only the in-frame clones, and not every one. Among 130,000 to 150,000 clones listed, 60% to 85% were seen once. Details on this clone: Its target is unknown.

V lost 5 bases and J 5 bases, leaving 10 bases between the germline ends. This CDR3 region has 13 residues. The V gene's germline CDR1 is MNHEY and CDR2 SVGAGI. Sequenced sample: PBMCs. The TCR comes from a man aged 18-30 years in good health and CMV-seronegative. The V and J genes are TRBV6-5 and TRBJ1-5, with D perhaps TRBD1 (6 bases). The CDR3 spells CASSINRDQPQHF. The CDR3 nucleotides are TGTGCCAGCAGTATCAACAGGGATCAGCCCCAGCATTTT.